This T cell receptor beta chain was documented in a study of blood T cell repertoires in COVID-19. Whole-study context: Samples of COVID-19 (acute and convalescent) were obtained from the United States, Italy and Spain. PBMCs, B-cell-depleted T cells, or T cells were the source of the cDNA or gDNA that made up the material.

This CDR3 spans 15 amino acids. The germline V gene encodes CDR1 MDHEN and CDR2 SYDVKM. The trim removed 3 bases at V and 8 bases at J, leaving 8 bases unmatched. This clone was observed a single time. Assay used: immunoSEQ multiplex PCR; TCRdb lists only in-frame clones, some missing. The sample yields 130,000 or so clones, approximately 92% seen once. The TCR was taken from a man between 65 and 85 years old with active or convalescent COVID-19. The rearrangement uses TRBV28 and TRBJ1-4; TRBD1 agrees at 8 bases. Sequencing was performed on peripheral blood. CDR3 nucleotide sequence: TGTGCCAGCAGTTTGAGGCAGGGGGCGCGAGAAAAACTGTTTTTT. Its protein product is CASSLRQGAREKLFF.